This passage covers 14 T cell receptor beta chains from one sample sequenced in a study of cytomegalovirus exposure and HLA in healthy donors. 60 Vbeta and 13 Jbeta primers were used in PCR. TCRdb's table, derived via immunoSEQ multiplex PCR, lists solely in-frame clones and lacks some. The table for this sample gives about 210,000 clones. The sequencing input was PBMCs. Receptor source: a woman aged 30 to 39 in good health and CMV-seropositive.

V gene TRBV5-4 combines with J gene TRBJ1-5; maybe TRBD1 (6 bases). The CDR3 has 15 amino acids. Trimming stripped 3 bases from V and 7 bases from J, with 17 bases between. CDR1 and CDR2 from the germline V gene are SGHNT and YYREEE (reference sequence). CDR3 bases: TGTGCCAGCAGCTCGAAGACAGGTTGGGGACAGCCCCAGCATTTT. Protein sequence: CASSSKTGWGQPQHF. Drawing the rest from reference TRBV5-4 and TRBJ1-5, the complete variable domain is ETGVTQSPTHLIKTRGQQVTLRCSSQSGHNTVSWYQQALGQGPQFIFQYYREEENGRGNFPPRFSGLQFPNYSSELNVNALELDDSALYLCASSSKTGWGQPQHFGDGTRLSIL.

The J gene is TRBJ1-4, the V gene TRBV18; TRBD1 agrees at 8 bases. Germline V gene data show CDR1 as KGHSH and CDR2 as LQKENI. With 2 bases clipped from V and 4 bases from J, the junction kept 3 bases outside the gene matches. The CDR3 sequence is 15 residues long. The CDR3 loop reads CASSPRTGLNEKLFF. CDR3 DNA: TGTGCCAGCTCACCAAGGACAGGGCTTAATGAAAAACTGTTTTTT.

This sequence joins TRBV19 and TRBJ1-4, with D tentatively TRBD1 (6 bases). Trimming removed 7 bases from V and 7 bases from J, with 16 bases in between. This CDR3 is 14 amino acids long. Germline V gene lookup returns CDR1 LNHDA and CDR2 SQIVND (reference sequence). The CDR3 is CASKKQGGPEKLFF. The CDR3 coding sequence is TGTGCCAGTAAAAAACAGGGAGGGCCTGAAAAACTGTTTTTT. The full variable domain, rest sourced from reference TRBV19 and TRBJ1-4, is DGGITQSPKYLFRKEGQNVTLSCEQNLNHDAMYWYRQDPGQGLRLIYYSQIVNDFQKGDIAEGYSVSREKKESFPLTVTSAQKNPTAFYLCASKKQGGPEKLFFGSGTQLSVL.

CDR3 coding DNA: TGTGCCAGCAGTCCGACAGGGCTCAATCAGCCCCAGCATTTT. This codes for CASSPTGLNQPQHF. The gene calls are TRBV6-1 and TRBJ1-5, with 7 bases matching TRBD1. The V and J ends lost 5 bases and 3 bases, in that order; junction bases with no gene match: 4. The V gene's germline CDR1 is MNHNS and CDR2 SASEGT. This CDR3 is 14 amino acids long.

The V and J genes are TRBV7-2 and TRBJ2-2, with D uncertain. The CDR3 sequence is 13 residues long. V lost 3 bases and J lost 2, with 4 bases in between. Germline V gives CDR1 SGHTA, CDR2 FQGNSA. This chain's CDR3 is CASSFLNTGELFF. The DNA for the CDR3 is TGTGCCAGCAGCTTTCTAAACACCGGGGAGCTGTTTTTT.

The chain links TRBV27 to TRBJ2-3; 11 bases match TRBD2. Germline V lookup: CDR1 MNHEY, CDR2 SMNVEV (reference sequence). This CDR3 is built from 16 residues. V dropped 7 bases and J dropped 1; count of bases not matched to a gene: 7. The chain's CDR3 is CASTQGLAGGTDTQYF. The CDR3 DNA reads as TGTGCCAGCACCCAAGGACTAGCGGGTGGCACAGATACGCAGTATTTT.

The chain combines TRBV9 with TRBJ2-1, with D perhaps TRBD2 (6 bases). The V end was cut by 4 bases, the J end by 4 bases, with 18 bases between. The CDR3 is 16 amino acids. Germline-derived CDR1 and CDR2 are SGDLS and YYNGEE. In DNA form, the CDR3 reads TGTGCCAGCAGCCCGACGACTAGGGCCCTTTACAATGAGCAGTTCTTC. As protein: CASSPTTRALYNEQFF.

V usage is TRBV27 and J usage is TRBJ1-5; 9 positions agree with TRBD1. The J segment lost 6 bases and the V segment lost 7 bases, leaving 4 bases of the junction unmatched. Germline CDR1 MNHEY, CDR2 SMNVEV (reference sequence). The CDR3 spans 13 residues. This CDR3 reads CASNGGQGQPQHF. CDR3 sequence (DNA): TGTGCCAGCAATGGGGGACAGGGTCAGCCCCAGCATTTT.

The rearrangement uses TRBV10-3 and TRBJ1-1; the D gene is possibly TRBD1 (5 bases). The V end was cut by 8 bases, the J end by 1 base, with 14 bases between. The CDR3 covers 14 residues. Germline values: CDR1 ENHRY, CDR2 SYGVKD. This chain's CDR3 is CAIAGGDSNTEAFF. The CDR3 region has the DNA TGTGCCATCGCTGGTGGGGACTCGAACACTGAAGCTTTCTTT.

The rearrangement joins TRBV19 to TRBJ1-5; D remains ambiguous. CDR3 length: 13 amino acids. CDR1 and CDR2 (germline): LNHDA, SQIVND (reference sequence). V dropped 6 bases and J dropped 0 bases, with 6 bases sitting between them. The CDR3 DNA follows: TGTGCCAGTAGGTACAGTAGCAATCAGCCCCAGCATTTT. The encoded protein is CASRYSSNQPQHF.

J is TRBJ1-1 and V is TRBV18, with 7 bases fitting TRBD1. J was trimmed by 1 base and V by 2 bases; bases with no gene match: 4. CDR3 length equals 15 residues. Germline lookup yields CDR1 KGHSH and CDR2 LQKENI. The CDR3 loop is CASSPNRGPNTEAFF. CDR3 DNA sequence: TGTGCCAGCTCACCAAACAGGGGACCGAACACTGAAGCTTTCTTT.

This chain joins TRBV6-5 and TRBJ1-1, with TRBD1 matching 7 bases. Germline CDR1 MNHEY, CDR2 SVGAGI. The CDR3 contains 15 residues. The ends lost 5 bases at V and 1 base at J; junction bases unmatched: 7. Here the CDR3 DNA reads TGTGCCAGCAGTCCCACAGGGGCAGGGAACACTGAAGCTTTCTTT. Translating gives CASSPTGAGNTEAFF.

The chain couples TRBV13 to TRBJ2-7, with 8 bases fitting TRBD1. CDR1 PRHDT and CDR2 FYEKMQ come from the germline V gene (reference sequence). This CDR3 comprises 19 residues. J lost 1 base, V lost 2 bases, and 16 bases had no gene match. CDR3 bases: TGTGCCAGCAGCTTAATCCCAGTCAGGGACAGGAGTTCATCCTACGAGCAGTACTTC. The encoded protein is CASSLIPVRDRSSSYEQYF.

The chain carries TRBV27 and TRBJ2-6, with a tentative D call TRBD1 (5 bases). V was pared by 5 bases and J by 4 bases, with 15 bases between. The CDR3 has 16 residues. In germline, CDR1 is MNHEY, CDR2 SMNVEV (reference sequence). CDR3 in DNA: TGTGCCAGCAGTCTTCCTCAGGGCCCCGGGGCCAACGTCCTGACTTTC. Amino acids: CASSLPQGPGANVLTF.